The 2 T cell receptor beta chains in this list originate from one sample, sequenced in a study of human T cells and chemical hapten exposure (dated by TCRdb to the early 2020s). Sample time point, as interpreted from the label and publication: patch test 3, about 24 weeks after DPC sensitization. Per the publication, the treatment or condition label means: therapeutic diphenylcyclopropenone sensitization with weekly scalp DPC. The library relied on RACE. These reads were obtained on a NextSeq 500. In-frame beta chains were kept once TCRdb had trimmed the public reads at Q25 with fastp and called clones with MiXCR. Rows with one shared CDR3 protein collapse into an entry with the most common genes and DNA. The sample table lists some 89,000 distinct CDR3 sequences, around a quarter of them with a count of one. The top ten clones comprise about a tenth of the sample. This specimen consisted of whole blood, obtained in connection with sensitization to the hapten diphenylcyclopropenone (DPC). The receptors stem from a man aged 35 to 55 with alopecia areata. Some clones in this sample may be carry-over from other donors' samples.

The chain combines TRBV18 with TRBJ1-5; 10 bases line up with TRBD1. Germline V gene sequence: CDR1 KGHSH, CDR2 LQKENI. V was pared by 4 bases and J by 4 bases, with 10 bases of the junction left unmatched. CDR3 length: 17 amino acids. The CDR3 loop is CASSLYSGTGENQPQHF. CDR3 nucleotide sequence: TGTGCCAGCTCACTATATTCCGGGACAGGGGAGAATCAGCCCCAGCATTTT.

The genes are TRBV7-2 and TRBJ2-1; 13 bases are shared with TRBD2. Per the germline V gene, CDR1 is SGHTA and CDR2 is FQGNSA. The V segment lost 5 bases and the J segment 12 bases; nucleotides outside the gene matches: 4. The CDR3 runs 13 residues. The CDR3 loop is CASSKGLAGRQFF. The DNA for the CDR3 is TGTGCCAGCAGCAAGGGACTAGCGGGAAGGCAGTTCTTC.